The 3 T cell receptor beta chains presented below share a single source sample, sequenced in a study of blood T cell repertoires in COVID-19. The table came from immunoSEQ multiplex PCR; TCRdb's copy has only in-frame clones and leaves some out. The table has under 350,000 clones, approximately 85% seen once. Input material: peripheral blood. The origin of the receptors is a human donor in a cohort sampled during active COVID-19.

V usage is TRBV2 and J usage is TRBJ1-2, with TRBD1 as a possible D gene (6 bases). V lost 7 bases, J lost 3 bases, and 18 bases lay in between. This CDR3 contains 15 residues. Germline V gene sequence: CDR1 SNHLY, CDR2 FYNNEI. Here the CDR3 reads CASIIRPSGDYGYTF. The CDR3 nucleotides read TGTGCCAGCATTATCCGGCCTTCAGGGGACTATGGCTACACCTTC.

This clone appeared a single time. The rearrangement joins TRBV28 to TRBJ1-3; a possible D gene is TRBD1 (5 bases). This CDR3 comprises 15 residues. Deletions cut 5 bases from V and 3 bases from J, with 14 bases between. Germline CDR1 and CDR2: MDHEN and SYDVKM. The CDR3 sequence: CASSTDRENGNTIYF. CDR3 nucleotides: TGTGCCAGCAGTACAGACAGAGAGAATGGAAACACCATATATTTT. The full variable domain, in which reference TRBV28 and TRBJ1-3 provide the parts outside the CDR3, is DVKVTQSSRYLVKRTGEKVFLECVQDMDHENMFWYRQDPGLGLRLIYFSYDVKMKEKGDIPEGYSVSREKKERFSLILESASTNQTSMYLCASSTDRENGNTIYFGEGSWLTVV.

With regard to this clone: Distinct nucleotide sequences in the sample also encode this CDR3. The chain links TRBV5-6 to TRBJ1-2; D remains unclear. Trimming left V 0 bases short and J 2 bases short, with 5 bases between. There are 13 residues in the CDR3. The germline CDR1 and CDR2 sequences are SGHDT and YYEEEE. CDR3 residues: CASSLAGNYGYTF. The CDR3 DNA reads TGTGCCAGCAGCTTGGCAGGAAACTATGGCTACACCTTC.